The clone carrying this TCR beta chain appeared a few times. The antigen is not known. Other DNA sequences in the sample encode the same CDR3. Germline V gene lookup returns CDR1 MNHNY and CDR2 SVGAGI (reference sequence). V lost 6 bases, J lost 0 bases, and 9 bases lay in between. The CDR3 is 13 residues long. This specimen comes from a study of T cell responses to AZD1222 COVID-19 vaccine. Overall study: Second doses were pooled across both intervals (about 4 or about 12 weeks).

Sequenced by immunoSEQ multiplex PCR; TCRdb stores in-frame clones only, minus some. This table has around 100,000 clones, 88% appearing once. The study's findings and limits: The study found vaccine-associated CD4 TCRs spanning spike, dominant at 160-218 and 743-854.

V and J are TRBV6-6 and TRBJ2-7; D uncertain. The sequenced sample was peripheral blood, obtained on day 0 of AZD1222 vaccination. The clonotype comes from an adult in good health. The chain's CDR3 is CASSSASSYEQYF. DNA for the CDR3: TGTGCCAGCAGCTCAGCGAGCTCCTACGAGCAGTACTTC.